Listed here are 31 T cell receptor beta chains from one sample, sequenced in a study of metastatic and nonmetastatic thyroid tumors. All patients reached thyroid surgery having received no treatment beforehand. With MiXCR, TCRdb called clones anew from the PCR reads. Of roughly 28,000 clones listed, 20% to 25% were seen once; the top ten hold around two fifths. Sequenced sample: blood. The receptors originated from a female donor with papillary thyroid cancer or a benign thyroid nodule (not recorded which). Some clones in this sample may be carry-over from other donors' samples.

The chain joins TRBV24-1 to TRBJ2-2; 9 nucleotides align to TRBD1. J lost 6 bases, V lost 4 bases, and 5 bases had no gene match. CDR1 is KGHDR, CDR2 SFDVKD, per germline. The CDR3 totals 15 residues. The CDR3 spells CATSDGQGKAGELFF. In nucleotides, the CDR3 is TGTGCCACCAGTGACGGACAGGGGAAAGCCGGGGAGCTGTTTTTT.

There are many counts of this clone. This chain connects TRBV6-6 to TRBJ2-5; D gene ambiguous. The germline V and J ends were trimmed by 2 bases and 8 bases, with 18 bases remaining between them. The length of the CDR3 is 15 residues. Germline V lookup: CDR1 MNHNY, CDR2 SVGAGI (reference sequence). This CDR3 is CASSYQQPNQITQYF. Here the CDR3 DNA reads TGTGCCAGCAGTTACCAACAACCCAATCAGATAACCCAGTACTTC.

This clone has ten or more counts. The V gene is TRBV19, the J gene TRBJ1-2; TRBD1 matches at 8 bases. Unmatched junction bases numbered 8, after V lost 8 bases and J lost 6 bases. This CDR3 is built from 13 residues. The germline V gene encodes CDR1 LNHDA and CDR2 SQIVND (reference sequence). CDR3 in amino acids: CASGTGRPNGYTF. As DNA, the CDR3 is TGTGCCAGTGGGACAGGACGACCGAATGGCTACACCTTC.

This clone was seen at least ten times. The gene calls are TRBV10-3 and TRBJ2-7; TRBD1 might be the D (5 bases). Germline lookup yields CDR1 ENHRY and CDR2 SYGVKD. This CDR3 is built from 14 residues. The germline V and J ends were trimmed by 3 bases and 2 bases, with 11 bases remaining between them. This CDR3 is CAISEKGPTYEQYF. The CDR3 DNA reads TGTGCCATCAGTGAAAAGGGGCCAACCTACGAGCAGTACTTC.

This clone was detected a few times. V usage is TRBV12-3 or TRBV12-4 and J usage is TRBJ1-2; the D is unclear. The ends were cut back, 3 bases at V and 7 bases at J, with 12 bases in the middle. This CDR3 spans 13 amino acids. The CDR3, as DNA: TGTGCCAGCAGTTTGTGGGAGCAAGGTGGCTACACCTTC. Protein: CASSLWEQGGYTF.

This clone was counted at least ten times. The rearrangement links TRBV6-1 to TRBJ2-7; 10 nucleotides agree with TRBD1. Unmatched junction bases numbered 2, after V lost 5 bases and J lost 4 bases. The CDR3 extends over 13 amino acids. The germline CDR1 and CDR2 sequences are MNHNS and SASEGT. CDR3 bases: TGTGCCAGCAGTTGGGACAGGGGATACGAGCAGTACTTC. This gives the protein CASSWDRGYEQYF.

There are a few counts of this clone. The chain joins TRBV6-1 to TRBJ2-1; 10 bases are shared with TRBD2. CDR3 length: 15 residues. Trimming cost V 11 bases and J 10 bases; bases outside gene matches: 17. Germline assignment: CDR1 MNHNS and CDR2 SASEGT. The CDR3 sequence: CAGEGASGSGEEQFF. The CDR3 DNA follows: TGTGCCGGGGAAGGGGCTAGCGGGAGCGGGGAGGAGCAGTTCTTC.

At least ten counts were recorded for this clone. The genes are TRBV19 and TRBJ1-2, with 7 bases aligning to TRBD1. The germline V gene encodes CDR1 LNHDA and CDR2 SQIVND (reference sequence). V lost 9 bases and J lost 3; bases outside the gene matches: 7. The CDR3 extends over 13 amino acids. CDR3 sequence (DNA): TGTGCCAGCAGACAGGGAGGACACTATGGCTACACCTTC. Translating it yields CASRQGGHYGYTF.

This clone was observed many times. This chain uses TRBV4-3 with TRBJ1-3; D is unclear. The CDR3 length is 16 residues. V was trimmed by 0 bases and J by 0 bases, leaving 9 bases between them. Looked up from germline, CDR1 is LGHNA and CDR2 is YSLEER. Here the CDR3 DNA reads TGCGCCAGCAGCCAAGACAGTTGGATCTCTGGAAACACCATATATTTT. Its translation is CASSQDSWISGNTIYF.

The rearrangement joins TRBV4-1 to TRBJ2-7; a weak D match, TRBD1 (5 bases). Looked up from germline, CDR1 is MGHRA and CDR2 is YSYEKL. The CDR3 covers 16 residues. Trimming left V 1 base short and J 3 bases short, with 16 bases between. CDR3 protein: CASSQGSRTTGYEQYF. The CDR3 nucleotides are TGCGCCAGCAGCCAAGGGAGTAGGACAACCGGCTACGAGCAGTACTTC.

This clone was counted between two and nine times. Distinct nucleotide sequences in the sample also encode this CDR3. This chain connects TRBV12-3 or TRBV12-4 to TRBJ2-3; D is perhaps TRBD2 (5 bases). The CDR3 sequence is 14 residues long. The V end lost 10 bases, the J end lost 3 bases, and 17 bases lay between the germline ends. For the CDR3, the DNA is TGTGCCACCACGGTGAGCGGTGGTACAGATACGCAGTATTTT. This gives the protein CATTVSGGTDTQYF.

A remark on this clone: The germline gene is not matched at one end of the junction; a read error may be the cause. The DNA for the CDR3 is TGTGCCATCAGTGAAGTGGGGAGGCCCCAGCATTTT. It encodes CAISEVGRPQHF. The gene calls are TRBV6-1 and TRBJ1-5; D uncertain. The germline V gene has CDR1 MNHNS and CDR2 SASEGT. There are 12 residues in the CDR3.

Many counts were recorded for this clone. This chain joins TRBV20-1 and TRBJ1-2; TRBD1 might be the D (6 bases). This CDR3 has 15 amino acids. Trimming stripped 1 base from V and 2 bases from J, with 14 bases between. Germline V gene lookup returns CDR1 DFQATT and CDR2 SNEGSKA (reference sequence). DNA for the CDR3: TGCAGTGCTAGAGGAGGACAGAGGGGGAACTATGGCTACACCTTC. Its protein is CSARGGQRGNYGYTF.

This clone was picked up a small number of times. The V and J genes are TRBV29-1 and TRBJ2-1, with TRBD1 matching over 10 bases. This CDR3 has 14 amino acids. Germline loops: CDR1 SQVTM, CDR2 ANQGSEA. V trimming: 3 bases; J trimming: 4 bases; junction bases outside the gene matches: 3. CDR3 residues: CSVERTGGYNEQFF. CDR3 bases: TGCAGCGTTGAGAGGACAGGGGGATACAATGAGCAGTTCTTC.

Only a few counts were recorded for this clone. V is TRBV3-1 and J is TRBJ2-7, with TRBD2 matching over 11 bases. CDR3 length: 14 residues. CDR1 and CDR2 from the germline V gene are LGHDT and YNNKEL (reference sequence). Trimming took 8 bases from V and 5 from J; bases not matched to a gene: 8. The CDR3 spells CASSSTSGGNEQYF. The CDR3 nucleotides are TGTGCCAGCTCCTCAACTAGCGGGGGAAACGAGCAGTACTTC.

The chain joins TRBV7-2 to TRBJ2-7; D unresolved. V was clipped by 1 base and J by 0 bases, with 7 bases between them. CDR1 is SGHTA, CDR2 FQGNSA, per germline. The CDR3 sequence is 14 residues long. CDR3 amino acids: CASSLGLSSYEQYF. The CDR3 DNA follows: TGTGCCAGCAGCTTAGGACTGAGCTCCTACGAGCAGTACTTC.

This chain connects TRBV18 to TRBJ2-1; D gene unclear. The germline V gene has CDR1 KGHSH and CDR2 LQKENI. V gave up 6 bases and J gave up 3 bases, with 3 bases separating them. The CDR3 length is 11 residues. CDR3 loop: CASSHYNEQFF. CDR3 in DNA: TGTGCCAGCTCCCACTACAATGAGCAGTTCTTC.

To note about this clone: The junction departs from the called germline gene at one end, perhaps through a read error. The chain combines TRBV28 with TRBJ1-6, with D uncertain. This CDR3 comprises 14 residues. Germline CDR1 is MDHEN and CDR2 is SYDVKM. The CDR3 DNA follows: TGTGCCATCAGTTTTGAGGGAGGTGGGTCACCCCTCCACTTT. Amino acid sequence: CAISFEGGGSPLHF. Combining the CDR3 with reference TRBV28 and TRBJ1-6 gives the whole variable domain DVKVTQSSRYLVKRTGEKVFLECVQDMDHENMFWYRQDPGLGLRLIYFSYDVKMKEKGDIPEGYSVSREKKERFSLILESASTNQTSMYLCAISFEGGGSPLHFGNGTRLTVT.

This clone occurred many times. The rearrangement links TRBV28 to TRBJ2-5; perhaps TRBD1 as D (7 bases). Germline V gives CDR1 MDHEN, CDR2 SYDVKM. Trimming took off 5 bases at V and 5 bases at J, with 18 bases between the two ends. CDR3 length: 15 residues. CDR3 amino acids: CASSPRQGRGETQYF. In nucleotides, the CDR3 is TGTGCCAGCAGTCCCCGACAGGGACGGGGGGAGACCCAGTACTTC.

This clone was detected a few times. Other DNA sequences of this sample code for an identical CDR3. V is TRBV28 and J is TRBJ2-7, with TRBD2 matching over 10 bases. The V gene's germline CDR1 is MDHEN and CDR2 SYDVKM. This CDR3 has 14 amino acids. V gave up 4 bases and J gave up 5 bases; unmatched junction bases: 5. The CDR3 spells CASSSLAGVNEQYF. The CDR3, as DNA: TGTGCCAGCAGTTCTCTAGCGGGAGTTAACGAGCAGTACTTC.

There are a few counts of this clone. CDR3 coding DNA: TGTGCCAGCAGTTTTACAGGGGTGGACACTGAAGCTTTCTTT. It translates to CASSFTGVDTEAFF. This sequence joins TRBV27 and TRBJ1-1; 7 bases map to TRBD1. The germline V gene has CDR1 MNHEY and CDR2 SMNVEV (reference sequence). The CDR3 consists of 14 residues. V was clipped by 3 bases and J by 3 bases; unmatched bases: 4.

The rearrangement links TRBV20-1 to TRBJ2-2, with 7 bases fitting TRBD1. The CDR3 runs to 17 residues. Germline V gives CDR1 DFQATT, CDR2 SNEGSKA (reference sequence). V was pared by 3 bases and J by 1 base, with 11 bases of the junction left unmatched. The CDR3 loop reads CSARSRYRGVNTGELFF. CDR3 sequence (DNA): TGCAGTGCTAGGTCCCGATACAGGGGAGTGAACACCGGGGAGCTGTTTTTT.

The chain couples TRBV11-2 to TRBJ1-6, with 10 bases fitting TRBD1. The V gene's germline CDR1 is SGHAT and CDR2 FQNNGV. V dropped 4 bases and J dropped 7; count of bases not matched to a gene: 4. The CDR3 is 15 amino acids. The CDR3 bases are TGTGCCAGCAGCTACCTGGGACAGGGGAATTCACCCCTCCACTTT. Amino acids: CASSYLGQGNSPLHF.

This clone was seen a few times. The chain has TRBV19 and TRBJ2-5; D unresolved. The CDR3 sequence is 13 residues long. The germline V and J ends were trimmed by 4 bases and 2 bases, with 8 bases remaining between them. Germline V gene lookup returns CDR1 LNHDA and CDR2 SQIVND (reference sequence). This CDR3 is CASSSGPQETQYF. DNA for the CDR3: TGTGCCAGTAGTAGCGGCCCGCAAGAGACCCAGTACTTC.

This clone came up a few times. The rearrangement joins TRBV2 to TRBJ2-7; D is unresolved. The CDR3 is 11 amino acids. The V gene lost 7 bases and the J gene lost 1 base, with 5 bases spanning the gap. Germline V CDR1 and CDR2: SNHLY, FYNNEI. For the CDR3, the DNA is TGTGCCAGCAACCTTTCCTACGAGCAGTACTTC. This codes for CASNLSYEQYF.

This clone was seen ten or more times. The CDR3 protein is CASRADSEETQYF. Here the CDR3 DNA reads TGTGCCAGCAGAGCAGACAGTGAAGAGACCCAGTACTTC. The chain joins TRBV2 to TRBJ2-5, with D possibly being TRBD1 (5 bases). V was cut by 6 bases and J by 3 bases, with 11 bases left in between. The CDR3 runs 13 residues. Germline CDR1 is SNHLY and CDR2 is FYNNEI.

DNA of the CDR3: TGTGCCAGCAGCACTCATGAGGCAAGAGCAAGAGAGCAGTACTTC. Protein: CASSTHEARAREQYF. V usage is TRBV7-6 and J usage is TRBJ2-7; D not certain. CDR3 length: 15 amino acids. CDR1 is SGHVS and CDR2 is FNYEAQ in the germline V gene. V lost 5 bases and J lost 7, with 21 bases in between.

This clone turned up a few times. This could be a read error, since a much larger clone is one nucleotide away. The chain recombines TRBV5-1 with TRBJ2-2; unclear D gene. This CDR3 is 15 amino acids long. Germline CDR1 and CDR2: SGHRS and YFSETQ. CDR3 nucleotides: TGCGCCAGCATCTTGTCTCAAGCGTCAACCGGGGAGCTGTTTTTT. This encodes CASILSQASTGELFF.

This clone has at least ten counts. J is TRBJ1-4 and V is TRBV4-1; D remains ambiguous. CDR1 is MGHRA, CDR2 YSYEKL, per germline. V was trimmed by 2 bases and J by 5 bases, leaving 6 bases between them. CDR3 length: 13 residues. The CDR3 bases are TGCGCCAGCAGCCAAAGGCAGAATGAAAAACTGTTTTTT. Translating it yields CASSQRQNEKLFF.

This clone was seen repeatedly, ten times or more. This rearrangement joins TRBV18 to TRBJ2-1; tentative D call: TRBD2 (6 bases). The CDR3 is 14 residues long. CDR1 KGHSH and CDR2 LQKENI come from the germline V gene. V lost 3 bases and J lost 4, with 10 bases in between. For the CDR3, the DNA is TGTGCCAGCTCACCGGAGGGCCCGTACAATGAGCAGTTCTTC. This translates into CASSPEGPYNEQFF.

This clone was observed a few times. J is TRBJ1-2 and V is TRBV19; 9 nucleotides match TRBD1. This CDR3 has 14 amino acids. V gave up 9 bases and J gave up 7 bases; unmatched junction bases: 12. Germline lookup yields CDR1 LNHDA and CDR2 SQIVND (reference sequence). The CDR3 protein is CASSIRDREFGYTF. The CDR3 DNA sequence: TGTGCCAGCTCTATCCGGGACAGGGAGTTTGGCTACACCTTC. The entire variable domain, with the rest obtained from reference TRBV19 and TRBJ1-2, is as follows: DGGITQSPKYLFRKEGQNVTLSCEQNLNHDAMYWYRQDPGQGLRLIYYSQIVNDFQKGDIAEGYSVSREKKESFPLTVTSAQKNPTAFYLCASSIRDREFGYTFGSGTRLTVV.